The 4 T cell receptor beta chains below were found in one sample sequenced in a study of breast tumors, draining lymph nodes, adjacent tissues. TCRdb redid the calling of the multiplex PCR reads with MiXCR, one entry per CDR3 protein. The data hold about 21,000 distinct CDR3 sequences, with 50% observed a single time. What was sequenced was breast tumor tissue. Every receptor here comes from a female donor with breast cancer. Some clones in this sample may be carry-over from other donors' samples.

This clonotype was found many times. This may come from a read error, since a much larger clone is one base off. The rearrangement uses TRBV11-3 and TRBJ2-7, with D hard to call. Germline CDR1 SGHNT, CDR2 YENEEA. The CDR3 length is 13 residues. Trimming shortened V by 2 bases and J by 6 bases, and 11 bases separated the two germline ends. The CDR3 DNA reads as TGTGCCAGCAGCTTAAACCTTCTGGCCGAGCAGTACTTC. It specifies CASSLNLLAEQYF.

The chain combines TRBV20-1 with TRBJ2-7; D possibly corresponds to TRBD1 (6 bases). Germline V CDR1 and CDR2: DFQATT, SNEGSKA (reference sequence). V gave up 2 bases and J gave up 3 bases, with 8 bases separating them. This CDR3 is 12 amino acids long. CDR3 coding DNA: TGCAGTGCTAGAAGGGGACACTACGAGCAGTACTTC. It encodes CSARRGHYEQYF.

The V gene is TRBV6-5, the J gene TRBJ1-5; D not resolved. The V end was cut by 3 bases, the J end by 7 bases, with 10 bases between. Per the germline V gene, CDR1 is MNHEY and CDR2 is SVGAGI. The CDR3 extends over 13 amino acids. Here the CDR3 reads CASSYSRNQPQHF. The CDR3 DNA follows: TGTGCCAGCAGTTATTCGCGAAACCAGCCCCAGCATTTT.

This chain connects TRBV12-5 to TRBJ2-2; TRBD2 is a possible D gene (5 bases). This CDR3 is 15 amino acids long. Germline CDR1 LGHNT, CDR2 FRNRAP. V was trimmed by 6 bases and J by 5 bases, leaving 16 bases between them. In nucleotides, the CDR3 is TGTGCTAGTGGAGAGACCGGGGTTGGTACCGGGGAGCTGTTTTTT. It translates to CASGETGVGTGELFF.